Included here is one T cell receptor (beta chain) sequence, with context. Antigen: not known. Other DNA sequences from this sample encode an identical CDR3 as well. V lost 8 bases, J lost 4 bases, and 9 bases lay in between. Germline-derived CDR1 and CDR2 are MNHEY and SMNVEV (reference sequence). The CDR3 covers 12 residues. Some clones are missing from TCRdb's copy, which holds only in-frame ones; the method was immunoSEQ multiplex PCR. The sample gives hundreds of thousands of clones, about 95% of which show up once; over 0.1% is in the top ten. Positive CCR7 selection of CD45RO-negative cells yielded the naive CD8 cells, and terminally differentiated effector memory CD45RA+ cells were excluded. Nashville, Tennessee was home to all donors, who were Caucasian adults. These data belong to a study of shared clonotypes between healthy human individuals. Study-level results: Generation of non-shared clonotypes was less probable than generation of clonotypes shared by all four donors.

The sequence was obtained from a woman younger than 45 in good health. Sample: naive CD8+ T cells sorted from blood. The chain recombines TRBV27 with TRBJ1-5, with unresolved D. CDR3: CASRTSNQPQHF. The CDR3 DNA reads TGTGCCAGCCGAACGTCGAATCAGCCCCAGCATTTT.